This T cell receptor (beta chain) is from a study of T cell responses to AZD1222 COVID-19 vaccine. Trimming removed 3 bases from V and 7 bases from J, with 6 bases in between. From germline, CDR1 is SGHVS and CDR2 FQNEAQ. The CDR3 is made up of 12 amino acids. Findings of the study overall: Vaccine-associated CD4 TCRs spanned spike, dominant at 160-218 and 743-854. After the peak T cell response, and only then, were repertoires sampled. Donors were mostly white British, more females; clonal diversity possibly underestimated. Of spike-specific TCRs, nearly half reportedly target regions left unmutated in variants.

Here immunoSEQ multiplex PCR was the method, and the copy in TCRdb shows in-frame clones only, minus some. The sample has fewer than 50,000 clones, about 80% seen once; the top ten hold roughly a fifth. As for this clone: Its antigen is unidentified.

The sequence derives from an adult who received the MenACWY meningococcal vaccine as a control. The sample was peripheral blood, taken 28 days after the second dose of the MenACWY control vaccine. The chain recombines TRBV7-8 with TRBJ2-2, with D perhaps matching TRBD1 or TRBD2 (5 bases each). The chain's CDR3 is CASSLGVGELFF. The CDR3, as DNA: TGTGCCAGCAGCTTGGGGGTCGGGGAGCTGTTTTTT.